The rows below give T cell receptor beta chains drawn from one sample of a study of blood T cell repertoires in COVID-19. Profiled with immunoSEQ multiplex PCR; TCRdb holds only in-frame clones, not every one. The sample lists roughly 250,000 clones, roughly 93% occurring once. The sample was PBMCs or T cells enriched from blood (not recorded which). Every receptor here comes from a woman between 35 and 50 years old with acute COVID-19. Each CDR3 is given with its conserved first and last residue. The order of the fields is V gene, J gene, D gene, clone size, CDR3 protein, CDR3 DNA. A D gene is named only where the DNA matches it firmly. Clone sizes are given selectively: once, few, many, or a class where the clone is expanded.

>TRBV5-4|TRBJ2-5|TRBD1|.
CASSNRDRVETQYF
TGTGCCAGCAGCAACCGGGACAGGGTTGAGACCCAGTACTTC
>TRBV10-1|TRBJ2-1|TRBD2|.
CARTSGRSYNEQFF
TGCGCCAGAACTAGCGGTCGCTCCTACAATGAGCAGTTCTTC
>TRBV7-9|TRBJ1-3|.|few
CASSLRGLGNTIYF
TGTGCCAGCAGCTTACGGGGTCTCGGAAACACCATATATTTT
>TRBV27|TRBJ2-1|.|.
CASSTGIEQFF
TGTGCCAGCAGTACAGGGATTGAGCAGTTCTTC
>TRBV30|TRBJ1-4|.|.
CAFDTRNEKLFF
TGTGCCTTTGACACTCGAAATGAAAAACTGTTTTTT
>TRBV2|TRBJ2-1|.|.
CASRQDGGWDEQFF
TGTGCCAGCAGGCAAGATGGGGGCTGGGATGAGCAGTTCTTC
>TRBV30|TRBJ1-1|.|.
CAWSVNIRAEAFF
TGTGCCTGGAGTGTCAACATCCGGGCTGAAGCTTTCTTT
>TRBV29-1|TRBJ1-5|TRBD1|once
CSVATGTGLQPQHF
TGCAGCGTTGCGACCGGGACAGGGCTTCAGCCCCAGCATTTT
>TRBV7-9|TRBJ2-1|.|.
CASSLGSGINNEQFF
TGTGCCAGCAGCTTAGGTTCCGGGATTAACAATGAGCAGTTCTTC
>TRBV5-6|TRBJ1-4|TRBD1|.
CASSQKDRAPWVGEKLFF
TGTGCCAGCAGCCAAAAGGACAGGGCCCCCTGGGTGGGAGAAAAACTGTTTTTT
>TRBV7-3|TRBJ2-3|TRBD1|.
CASSYGQGGDTQYF
TGTGCCAGCAGCTACGGACAGGGAGGAGATACGCAGTATTTT
>TRBV11-2|TRBJ2-2|.|.
CASRGVKTGELFF
TGTGCCAGCAGGGGAGTAAAAACCGGGGAGCTGTTTTTT
>TRBV27|TRBJ2-7|.|once
CASSLSGREQYF
TGTGCCAGCAGTTTAAGCGGCAGGGAGCAGTACTTC
>TRBV5-4|TRBJ1-6|.|.
CASSLTGANSPLHF
TGTGCCAGCAGCTTGACAGGCGCTAATTCACCCCTCCACTTT
>TRBV10-2|TRBJ2-1|TRBD2|few
CASSESNRGRSNEQFF
TGCGCCAGCAGTGAGTCAAACCGCGGGAGATCAAATGAGCAGTTCTTC
>TRBV7-9|TRBJ1-1|TRBD1|.
CASSPPGQRPTEAFF
TGTGCCAGCAGCCCCCCGGGACAGCGCCCCACTGAAGCTTTCTTT
>TRBV7-6|TRBJ2-1|TRBD1|.
CASSTGTGFGNEQFF
TGTGCCAGCAGCACCGGGACAGGGTTCGGCAATGAGCAGTTCTTC
>TRBV19|TRBJ1-2|.|.
CASSPTGNYGYTF
TGTGCCAGTAGTCCCACAGGGAACTATGGCTACACCTTC
>TRBV7-2|TRBJ2-7|TRBD2|.
CASSSLTSGGAEQYF
TGTGCCAGCAGCTCGCTGACTAGCGGGGGGGCGGAGCAGTACTTC
>TRBV5-5|TRBJ1-3|TRBD1|.
CASSYVQGVAGNTIYF
TGTGCCAGCAGCTACGTACAGGGGGTGGCTGGAAACACCATATATTTT
>TRBV7-8|TRBJ2-7|.|.
CASSLRATGYEQYF
TGTGCCAGCAGCTTGAGAGCAACCGGCTACGAGCAGTACTTC
>TRBV19|TRBJ1-2|.|once
CASSPRGGSGYGYTF
TGTGCCAGTAGTCCTCGGGGGGGCTCAGGCTATGGCTACACCTTC
>TRBV9|TRBJ2-5|TRBD2|.
CASSHTAGGRKETQYF
TGTGCCAGCAGCCACACAGCGGGGGGACGGAAAGAGACCCAGTACTTC
>TRBV28|TRBJ1-5|TRBD1|.
CASSPGQASNQPQHF
TGTGCCAGCAGTCCCGGACAGGCCAGCAATCAGCCCCAGCATTTT
>TRBV11-3|TRBJ1-2|.|.
CASSRAGESSDYGYTF
TGTGCCAGCAGTCGGGCAGGGGAGAGTAGTGACTATGGCTACACCTTC
>TRBV29-1|TRBJ1-2|.|.
CSVTELKIRTVGYGYTF
TGCAGCGTTACCGAACTGAAAATCAGGACAGTTGGATATGGCTACACCTTC
>TRBV5-1|TRBJ2-1|TRBD2|.
CASSLRTSGSYEQFF
TGCGCCAGCAGCTTGAGGACTAGCGGGAGCTATGAGCAGTTCTTC
>TRBV7-2|TRBJ1-6|.|once
CAVSPDSFLRPLHF
TGTGCCGTGTCCCCGGACAGCTTTTTGAGACCCCTCCACTTT
>TRBV28|TRBJ1-5|.|.
CASSLSSQPQHF
TGTGCCAGCAGCCTCTCGAGTCAGCCCCAGCATTTT
>TRBV19|TRBJ2-7|TRBD2|.
CASRKLAGGFYEQYF
TGTGCCAGTAGGAAACTAGCGGGGGGATTCTACGAGCAGTACTTC
>TRBV29-1|TRBJ1-2|.|.
CSVLPHLQGLGYTF
TGCAGCGTCCTCCCCCACTTACAGGGTTTGGGCTACACCTTC
>TRBV27|TRBJ2-1|.|.
CASSYRNNEQFF
TGTGCCAGCAGTTACAGAAACAATGAGCAGTTCTTC
>TRBV19|TRBJ1-5|.|.
CASSPQLPPQPQHF
TGTGCCAGTAGTCCCCAGTTGCCCCCCCAGCCCCAGCATTTT
>TRBV12-3/TRBV12-4|TRBJ1-4|.|.
CASSLGAQKLFF
TGTGCCAGCAGTCTGGGGGCGCAAAAACTGTTTTTT
>TRBV29-1|TRBJ1-1|.|.
CSVEDKGRAFF
TGCAGCGTTGAAGATAAGGGGCGTGCTTTCTTT
>TRBV7-2|TRBJ2-1|.|.
CASSLVRGEQFF
TGTGCCAGCAGCTTAGTGCGGGGTGAGCAGTTCTTC
>TRBV30|TRBJ2-3|.|once
CAWSEGGSTDTQYF
TGTGCCTGGAGTGAGGGGGGGAGCACAGATACGCAGTATTTT
>TRBV5-1|TRBJ2-2|.|.
CASSLEGGTGELFF
TGCGCCAGCAGCTTGGAGGGAGGCACCGGGGAGCTGTTTTTT
>TRBV24-1|TRBJ1-1|.|.
CATHSLNNRTTEAFF
TGTGCCACCCATTCCCTGAACAACAGGACGACTGAAGCTTTCTTT
>TRBV6-1|TRBJ2-7|.|.
CASSERIRVDRGEQYF
TGTGCCAGCAGTGAAAGAATTAGGGTAGATAGGGGAGAGCAGTACTTC
>TRBV27|TRBJ2-5|TRBD1|.
CASSLAGTGGETQYF
TGTGCCAGCAGTCTCGCCGGGACAGGGGGAGAGACCCAGTACTTC
>TRBV20-1|TRBJ2-7|TRBD2|.
CSASRDYLPRPEQYF
TGCAGTGCTAGTCGGGACTATCTTCCAAGGCCTGAGCAGTACTTC
>TRBV28|TRBJ1-5|TRBD1|.
CASSLQGVDQPQHF
TGTGCCAGCAGTTTGCAGGGGGTGGATCAGCCCCAGCATTTT
>TRBV19|TRBJ1-5|.|.
CASSPNGGVASNQPQHF
TGTGCCAGTAGTCCAAATGGAGGGGTGGCGAGCAATCAGCCCCAGCATTTT
>TRBV18|TRBJ1-6|.|.
CASSPGADNSPLHF
TGTGCCAGCTCACCGGGGGCGGATAATTCACCCCTCCACTTT
>TRBV19|TRBJ2-1|TRBD2|.
CASSGQGTSGDNEQFF
TGTGCCAGTAGCGGACAGGGGACTAGCGGGGACAATGAGCAGTTCTTC
>TRBV19|TRBJ2-5|.|.
CASRGQIQETQYF
TGTGCCAGTAGAGGACAGATTCAAGAGACCCAGTACTTC
>TRBV6-1|TRBJ1-6|.|.
CASSEPGTNSPLHF
TGTGCCAGCAGTGAACCGGGAACGAATTCACCCCTCCACTTT
>TRBV7-9|TRBJ2-1|TRBD1|.
CASSPTGSEQFF
TGTGCCAGCAGCCCGACAGGGAGTGAGCAGTTCTTC
>TRBV20-1|TRBJ2-1|TRBD2|.
CSASVGRGYLDNEQFF
TGCAGTGCTAGTGTTGGGCGGGGGTATTTGGACAATGAGCAGTTCTTC